Below are 10 T cell receptor beta chains sequenced from a single sample in a study of CD8+CD57+ T cells in acquired aplastic anemia. Selection for sequencing was limited to patients who had shown CD8+CD57+ cell expansion by flow cytometry. According to the study, genomic DNA was the template for TCR beta VDJ and CDR3 profiling. Each CDR3 protein is one row after TCRdb ran MiXCR on the reads. Of approximately 190,000 distinct CDR3 sequences in the sample, more than 45% were seen once. The sample comprised sorted CD4+, CD8+, or CD8+CD57+ T cells (not recorded which) from PBMCs. The origin of the receptors is a human donor with aplastic anemia.

This sequence joins TRBV20-1 and TRBJ1-2, with TRBD1 as a possible D gene (6 bases). The germline gives CDR1 DFQATT, CDR2 SNEGSKA (reference sequence). The ends were cut back, 0 bases at V and 8 bases at J, with 13 bases in the middle. The CDR3 contains 13 residues. The CDR3 sequence: CSARDLGGWGYTF. For the CDR3, the DNA is TGCAGTGCTAGAGATTTGGGGGGCTGGGGCTACACCTTC.

This chain connects TRBV24-1 to TRBJ2-1, with D possibly TRBD1 on 5 matching bases. With 3 bases removed from V and 0 bases from J, the gap between germline ends came to 11 bases. The CDR3 spans 16 residues. CDR1 and CDR2 (germline): KGHDR, SFDVKD. CDR3 region: CATSDMTASSYNEQFF. The CDR3 DNA is TGTGCCACCAGTGATATGACAGCAAGCTCCTACAATGAGCAGTTCTTC.

This chain connects TRBV20-1 to TRBJ2-3; D is unclear. Trimming left V 5 bases short and J 6 bases short, with 9 bases between. The CDR3 length is 11 residues. Germline CDR1 is DFQATT and CDR2 is SNEGSKA (reference sequence). CDR3 in amino acids: CSASPEDTQYF. The CDR3 coding sequence is TGCAGTGCTTCCCCGGAGGATACGCAGTATTTT.

This clonotype was picked up many times. The gene calls are TRBV5-4 and TRBJ2-7; 10 bases match TRBD2. CDR3 length: 14 residues. Losses at the gene ends were 1 base for V and 7 bases for J; bases not matched to a gene: 5. Germline values: CDR1 SGHNT, CDR2 YYREEE (reference sequence). In DNA form, the CDR3 reads TGTGCCAGCAGCTTGTCTAGCGGGAGTGGAGAGCAGTACTTC. Amino acid sequence: CASSLSSGSGEQYF.

DNA of the CDR3: TGTGCCACCAGCAGACAGGGGAACACTGAAGCTTTCTTT. It translates to CATSRQGNTEAFF. The V gene is TRBV15, the J gene TRBJ1-1; perhaps TRBD1 as D (5 bases). Trimming left V 2 bases short and J 1 base short, with 5 bases between. The CDR3 is made up of 13 amino acids. Germline assignment: CDR1 LNHNV and CDR2 YYDKDF (reference sequence). Variable domain in full (rest from reference TRBV15 and TRBJ1-1): DAMVIQNPRYQVTQFGKPVTLSCSQTLNHNVMYWYQQKSSQAPKLLFHYYDKDFNNEADTPDNFQSRRPNTSFCFLDIRSPGLGDTAMYLCATSRQGNTEAFFGQGTRLTVV.

The chain employs TRBV10-3 and TRBJ2-2; tentatively, D is TRBD1 (6 bases). From germline, CDR1 is ENHRY and CDR2 SYGVKD. The CDR3 has 15 amino acids. The V gene lost 10 bases and the J gene lost 4 bases, with 19 bases spanning the gap. DNA of the CDR3: TGTGCCACCCAACGGGACACAGCTGGCACCGGGGAGCTGTTTTTT. It encodes CATQRDTAGTGELFF.

This clonotype was detected many times. J is TRBJ2-1 and V is TRBV13, with no clear D. The CDR3 covers 11 residues. The V and J ends lost 5 bases and 2 bases respectively, with 1 base between them. The germline V gene encodes CDR1 PRHDT and CDR2 FYEKMQ (reference sequence). The CDR3 here is CASSTYNEQFF. Written as DNA, the CDR3 is TGTGCCAGCAGCACCTACAATGAGCAGTTCTTC. The variable domain in full, completed from reference TRBV13 and TRBJ2-1, reads AAGVIQSPRHLIKEKRETATLKCYPIPRHDTVYWYQQGPGQDPQFLISFYEKMQSDKGSIPDRFSAQQFSDYHSELNMSSLELGDSALYFCASSTYNEQFFGPGTRLTVL.

A remark on this clonotype: Germline is not matched at one junction end, which may reflect a read error. V gene TRBV6-1 combines with J gene TRBJ1-5; 8 nucleotides line up with TRBD1. Germline-derived CDR1 and CDR2 are MNHNS and SASEGT. The CDR3 totals 15 residues. The CDR3 region has the DNA TGTGCCAGCAGGAACACAGGGGGAGGCAATCAGCTCCAGCATTTT. It codes for CASRNTGGGNQLQHF.

The V call is TRBV10-1, the J call TRBJ2-2, with a weak D call TRBD2 (5 bases). This CDR3 contains 16 residues. The ends were cut back, 6 bases at V and 5 bases at J, with 19 bases in the middle. The germline gives CDR1 WNHNN, CDR2 SYGVQD (reference sequence). CDR3 residues: CASRSTPGGGTGELFF. The DNA of the CDR3 is TGCGCCAGCAGATCCACTCCCGGAGGAGGTACCGGGGAGCTGTTTTTT.

In nucleotides, the CDR3 is TGCAGTGCGCCTAGACCCGGGGGAGACCACAATGAGCAGTTCTTC. Translating gives CSAPRPGGDHNEQFF. The chain combines TRBV20-1 with TRBJ2-1, with D maybe TRBD2 (6 bases). The CDR3 is made up of 15 amino acids. Germline V CDR1 and CDR2: DFQATT, SNEGSKA (reference sequence). V lost 6 bases, J lost 5 bases, and 20 bases lay in between.